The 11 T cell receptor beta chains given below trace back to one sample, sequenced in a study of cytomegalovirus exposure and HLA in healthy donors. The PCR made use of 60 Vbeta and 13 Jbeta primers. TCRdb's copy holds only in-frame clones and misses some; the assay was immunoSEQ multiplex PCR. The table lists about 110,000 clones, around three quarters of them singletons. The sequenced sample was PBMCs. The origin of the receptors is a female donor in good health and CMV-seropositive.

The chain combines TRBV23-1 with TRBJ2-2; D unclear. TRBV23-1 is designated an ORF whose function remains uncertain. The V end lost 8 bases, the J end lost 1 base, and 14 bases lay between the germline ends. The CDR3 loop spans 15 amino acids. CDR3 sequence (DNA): TGCGCCAGCGATGGGCCTTGCCAGAACACCGGGGAGCTGTTTTTT. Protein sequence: CASDGPCQNTGELFF.

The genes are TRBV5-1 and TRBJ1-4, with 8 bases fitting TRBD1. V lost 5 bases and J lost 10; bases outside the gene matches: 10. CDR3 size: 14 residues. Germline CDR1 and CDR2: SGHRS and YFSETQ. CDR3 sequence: CASRDGQGRGKLFF. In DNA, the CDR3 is TGCGCCAGCAGAGACGGACAGGGTCGTGGAAAACTGTTTTTT.

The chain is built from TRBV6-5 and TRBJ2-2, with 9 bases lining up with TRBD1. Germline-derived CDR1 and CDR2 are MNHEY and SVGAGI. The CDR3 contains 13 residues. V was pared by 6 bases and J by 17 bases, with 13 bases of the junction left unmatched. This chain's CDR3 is CASRGTGSGRVFF. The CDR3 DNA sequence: TGTGCCAGCAGAGGGACAGGGTCGGGTAGGGTTTTTTTT.

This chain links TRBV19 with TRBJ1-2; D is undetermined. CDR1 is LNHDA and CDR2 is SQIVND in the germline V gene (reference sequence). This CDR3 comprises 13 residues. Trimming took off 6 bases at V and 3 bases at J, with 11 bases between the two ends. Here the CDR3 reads CASRFGLDYGYTF. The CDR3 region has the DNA TGTGCCAGTAGGTTTGGGCTCGACTATGGCTACACCTTC.

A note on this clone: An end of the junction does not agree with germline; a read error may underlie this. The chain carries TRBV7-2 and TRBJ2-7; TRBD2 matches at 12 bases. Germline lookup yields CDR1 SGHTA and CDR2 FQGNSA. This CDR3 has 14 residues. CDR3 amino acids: CASSSSPGTSGRNF. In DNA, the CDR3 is TGTGCCAGCAGCTCCAGCCCTGGGACTAGCGGGCGAAACTTC.

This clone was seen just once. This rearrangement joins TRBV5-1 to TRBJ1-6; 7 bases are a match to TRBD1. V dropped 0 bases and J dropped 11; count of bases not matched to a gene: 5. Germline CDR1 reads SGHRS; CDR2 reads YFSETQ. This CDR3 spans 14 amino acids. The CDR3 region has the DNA TGCGCCAGCAGCTTGGAGGGGGCCGGGCCACCCCTCCACTTT. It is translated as CASSLEGAGPPLHF.

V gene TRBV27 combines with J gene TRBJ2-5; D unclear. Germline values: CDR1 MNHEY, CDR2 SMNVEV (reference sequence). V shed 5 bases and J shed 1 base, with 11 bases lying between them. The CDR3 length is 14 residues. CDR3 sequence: CASSGLGGQETQYF. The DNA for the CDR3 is TGTGCCAGCAGTGGCCTAGGCGGCCAAGAGACCCAGTACTTC.

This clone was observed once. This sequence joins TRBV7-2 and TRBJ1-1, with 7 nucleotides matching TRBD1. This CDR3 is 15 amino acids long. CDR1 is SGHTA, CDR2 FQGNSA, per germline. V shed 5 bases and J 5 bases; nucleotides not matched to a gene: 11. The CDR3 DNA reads TGTGCCAGCAGCGTGACACAGGGGAGACGAACTGAAGCTTTCTTT. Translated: CASSVTQGRRTEAFF.

CDR3 loop: CASSTSVGSSAINYGYTF. The CDR3 bases are TGTGCCAGTAGTACTTCAGTCGGGTCATCGGCGATTAACTATGGCTACACCTTC. The V call is TRBV19, the J call TRBJ1-2; D not certain. The CDR3 runs 18 residues. Germline V gene sequence: CDR1 LNHDA, CDR2 SQIVND (reference sequence). The V end was cut by 4 bases, the J end by 1 base, with 22 bases between.

CDR3 in amino acids: CASSPDQDLSGNTIYF. The CDR3 DNA follows: TGTGCCAGCTCACCAGATCAGGATCTCTCTGGAAACACCATATATTTT. J is TRBJ1-3 and V is TRBV18; the D is unclear. The ends were cut back, 2 bases at V and 0 bases at J, with 11 bases in the middle. This CDR3 spans 16 amino acids. In germline, CDR1 is KGHSH, CDR2 LQKENI.

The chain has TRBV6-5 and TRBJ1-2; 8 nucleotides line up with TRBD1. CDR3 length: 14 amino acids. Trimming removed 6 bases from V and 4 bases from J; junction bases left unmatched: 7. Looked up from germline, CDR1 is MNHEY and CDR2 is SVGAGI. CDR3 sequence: CASRRQGALYGYTF. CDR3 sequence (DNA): TGTGCCAGCAGGCGGCAGGGGGCCCTCTATGGCTACACCTTC.